This T cell receptor (beta chain) was found in a study of T cell responses to AZD1222 COVID-19 vaccine. Of note for this clone: Its cognate antigen is unknown.

Clones were sequenced by immunoSEQ multiplex PCR, and TCRdb holds only the in-frame ones, with some missing. The sample records 95,000 to 100,000 clones, 85% to 90% being singletons. The CDR3 sequence is 13 residues long. The V segment lost 8 bases and the J segment 5 bases; nucleotides outside the gene matches: 6. In germline, CDR1 is SQVTM, CDR2 ANQGSEA. Study findings and constraints: Mapped onto spike, vaccine-associated CD4 TCRs spanned it and were dominant at 160-218 and 743-854. At baseline, seropositivity was found in only a handful of AZD1222 recipients. Mostly white British, mostly female donors; authors suggested clonal diversity may be underestimated. Variant regions that are unmutated are reportedly the target of nearly half of spike-specific TCRs.

Sequenced material: peripheral blood, taken 28 days after the second AZD1222 dose. J is TRBJ2-2 and V is TRBV29-1; 9 bases line up with TRBD2. The receptor was isolated from an adult who received the AZD1222 COVID-19 vaccine. This CDR3 reads CSTQTSGTGELFF. The CDR3 bases are TGCAGCACACAGACTAGCGGAACCGGGGAGCTGTTTTTT.